The following is a T cell receptor (delta chain) sequence with its context. This clone is large (0.1 to 1%) in terms of sample share. This clone's antigen is unknown. No per-base quality is available; no much larger clone lies one base away. Per the germline V gene, GEAIGNYY is the CDR1 and EKD is the CDR2. V ends up 3 bases short and J 2 bases short, with an unmatched junction base count of 28. The CDR3 measures 25 amino acids from cysteine to phenylalanine. Kept here is only the CDR3 DNA, which spans 75 bases and is read in frame from base 1. This sample is part of a study of delta chains in infants with herpesvirus infections (dated by TCRdb to 2022 to 2025). Study-wide context: To characterize gammadelta T cell responses to primary cytomegalovirus (CMV) infection, researchers prospectively followed a birth cohort of Ugandan infants starting at birth. In infants who were infected with CMV after birth, the study searched for a public fetal Vdelta1/Vgamma8 gammadelta TCR clonotype. From PBMC, gammadelta TCRs were sequenced for over 15 CMV-infected infants (one congenitally infected) and seven to nine CMV-uninfected infants who had sufficient sample available. Infant blood samples were grouped into approximate age categories of 1.5, 4, 8 and 12 months. Previously published Belgian fetal and cord blood gammadelta TCR data were added only for comparison and were not generated in this cohort. Findings and caveats that apply to the study as a whole: The public Vdelta1 clonotype appeared in 4 of 18 CMV-infected infants: three infected postnatally before 120 days of age, plus the congenitally infected infant. The public clonotype might still be present below the detection limit in CMV-uninfected infants. The frequency of the public clonotype among Vdelta1 cells appeared to be inversely correlated with age at infection and fell quickly, apparently not lasting beyond roughly two months. Limitations noted by the authors included a small sample size and a lack of race- or environment-matched controls, because nearly all Ugandans acquire CMV before adulthood. The public clonotype was detected only at the first time point after infection and was not found in uninfected infants or in infants infected after 120 days.

In Kampala, Uganda, pregnant women receiving prenatal care were recruited and their infants were enrolled, and documentation of maternal HIV status was required. Families received weekly visits, and collection of infant clinical information, oral swabs and peripheral blood began at 6 weeks of age and continued every 4 months after that. Blood was drawn into heparin tubes, and PBMC were separated by Ficoll-Paque density gradient centrifugation and then cryopreserved. Library construction relied on RT-PCR. To generate TCR cDNA, PBMC RNA underwent reverse transcription with SuperScript II using gamma-chain- and delta-chain-specific primers. After purification with AMPure XP beads, the cDNA was amplified and indexed with Illumina adapters using the Nextera XT Index Kit. An Illumina MiSeq with a V2 300-cycle kit was used to sequence the gammadelta TCR libraries. The source study handled its data this way. Using MiXCR v2.1.12, CDR3 sequences were assembled, and reads were mapped onto D, J and V genes obtained from GenBank. VDJtools v1.2.1 was used to perform repertoire analyses of the CDR3 clonotypes. TCRdb reran clone calling on the public reads with CATT; rows sharing one DNA sequence were then combined. These V and J calls are TCRdb output, not the study's own analysis. The sample yields 750 to 1,000 delta-chain clones; 9.1% were counted once. 5.8% of the sample is held by the ten biggest clonotypes.

The chain is encoded by TRDV2 joined to TRDJ3; 9 bases in between match TRDD3. This clonotype originated in a human donor who was a Ugandan infant, either HIV-exposed or HIV-unexposed (not recorded which). The sequencing used peripheral blood, collected at time point 2 of longitudinal follow-up. The CDR3 protein is CACDDWVPVGILGDRTPWDTRQMFF. The sequenced DNA: TGTGCCTGTGACGATTGGGTCCCCGTTGGGATACTGGGGGACAGGACCCCCTGGGACACCCGACAGATGTTTTTC.